This T cell receptor beta chain was found in a study of T cell changes during pregnancy in multiple sclerosis. Germline CDR1 is GTSNPN and CDR2 is SVGIG (reference sequence). The CDR3 contains 13 residues. Deletions cut 7 bases from V and 5 bases from J, with 17 bases between. Profiled with immunoSEQ multiplex PCR; TCRdb holds only in-frame clones, not every one. Of more than 35,000 clones listed, 88% were seen once; the top ten hold 5.9%. This rearrangement joins TRBV30 to TRBJ2-5; D perhaps matches TRBD2 (6 bases). This TCR was recovered from a female donor in good health, enrolled as a control in a pregnancy study. The material sequenced was CD8+ T cells from peripheral blood mononuclear cells, taken after pregnancy. CDR3 residues: CASDASGRETQYF. For the CDR3, the DNA is TGTGCCTCCGACGCTTCAGGGAGGGAGACCCAGTACTTC.